The next 4 T cell receptor beta chains were all read from a single sample in a study of T cell responses to AZD1222 COVID-19 vaccine. Sequencing was performed with immunoSEQ multiplex PCR; in TCRdb, only in-frame clones are kept and a portion is missing. The sample holds fewer than 110,000 clones, around nine tenths seen once. The sample here was peripheral blood, taken 28 days after the second AZD1222 dose. The receptors stem from an adult who received the AZD1222 COVID-19 vaccine.

The chain has TRBV6-6 and TRBJ2-5; TRBD1 might be the D (7 bases). In germline, CDR1 is MNHNY, CDR2 SVGAGI (reference sequence). V gave up 2 bases and J gave up 5 bases, with 12 bases separating them. There are 14 residues in the CDR3. CDR3 in amino acids: CASSYQTGRETQYF. CDR3 nucleotides: TGTGCCAGCAGTTACCAGACAGGGAGGGAGACCCAGTACTTC.

The genes are TRBV29-1 and TRBJ2-2, with TRBD2 matching 9 bases. V trimming: 7 bases; J trimming: 2 bases; junction bases outside the gene matches: 5. The CDR3 totals 14 residues. Germline lookup yields CDR1 SQVTM and CDR2 ANQGSEA. The CDR3 DNA follows: TGCAGCGCCACGGGACTAGCCAACACCGGGGAGCTGTTTTTT. Translated, it gives CSATGLANTGELFF.

This clone was recorded once. The gene calls are TRBV11-2 and TRBJ2-2; 9 nucleotides line up with TRBD1. In germline, CDR1 is SGHAT, CDR2 FQNNGV. Trimming cost V 10 bases and J 4 bases; bases outside gene matches: 13. There are 16 residues in the CDR3. The CDR3 sequence is CAIADPGTGFTGELFF. The CDR3 DNA reads TGTGCCATCGCCGACCCCGGGACAGGGTTCACCGGGGAGCTGTTTTTT.

This clone has only one observation. The chain combines TRBV5-1 with TRBJ1-5; D is undetermined. V was trimmed by 4 bases and J by 2 bases, leaving 13 bases between them. Germline values: CDR1 SGHRS, CDR2 YFSETQ. The CDR3 length is 15 residues. CDR3 sequence reads: CASSPTGQGNQPQHF. The CDR3 DNA reads as TGCGCCAGCAGCCCGACCGGCCAGGGCAATCAGCCCCAGCATTTT.